In its sample, the clone carrying this TCR beta chain was seen a few times. The antigen is not known. These data originate in a study of identical twins. Study outcomes and limitations: Models came in too low on out-of-frame TCR alpha sharing in monozygotic twins. Abundant beta clonotypes from cord blood had fewer insertions, unlike memory repertoires, which showed none. Invariant T cells like MAIT and iNKT could partly confound the zero-insertion analyses.

After template switching added a universal primer site, the resulting cDNA carried unique molecular identifiers. TCRdb re-analysed the 5' RACE reads in MiXCR, keeping a single row per CDR3 protein. The sample lists 570,000 or so distinct CDR3 sequences, nearly 10% occurring once. V was clipped by 4 bases and J by 3 bases; unmatched bases: 7. This CDR3 spans 16 amino acids. Germline assignment: CDR1 SGHDT and CDR2 YYEEEE. These data are also associated with another study on yellow fever vaccine responses in identical twins.

The clonotype comes from a woman aged 18-29 years in good health. Sequencing was performed on PBMCs. The chain combines TRBV5-6 with TRBJ2-2; 9 nucleotides match TRBD1. The CDR3 region has the DNA TGTGCCAGCAGCCTCAGGACAGGGGTGGACACCGGGGAGCTGTTTTTT. It yields the protein CASSLRTGVDTGELFF.